This is a list of T cell receptor beta chains from one sample in a study of cytomegalovirus exposure and HLA in healthy donors. Measured with immunoSEQ multiplex PCR; TCRdb has only the in-frame clones, and not every one. Among about 150,000 clones, 79% were seen once, and the ten largest hold around 6.3%. The sequenced material came from PBMCs. Receptor source: a man aged 45-65 years in good health and CMV-seropositive. The CDR3 runs from the conserved cysteine through the conserved F or W. The D gene is left open where the match is weak. Some rows mark clone size as missing; the rest say once, few, many or name a class of expanded clone.

J	D	V	size	DNA	CDR3
TRBJ1-2	NA	TRBV27	NA	TGTGCCAGCAGTTGGGGGGGCACGGCTGGCTACACCTTC	CASSWGGTAGYTF
TRBJ2-1	TRBD2	TRBV10-3	NA	TGTGCCATCAGTGTCCAAGCGGGAGAGCAGTTCTTC	CAISVQAGEQFF
TRBJ2-7	NA	TRBV7-8	NA	TGTGCCAGCAGCTTAGTGTCCGGGAGCGGCGAGCAGTACTTC	CASSLVSGSGEQYF
TRBJ1-1	NA	TRBV13	NA	TGTGCCAGCAGTCAGAGCGGGATTGAAGCTTTCTTT	CASSQSGIEAFF
TRBJ1-1	NA	TRBV5-1	NA	TGCGCCAGCACCTTGGCAGGGTCGGACACTGAAGCTTTCTTT	CASTLAGSDTEAFF
TRBJ2-7	TRBD1	TRBV4-1	NA	TGCGCCAGCAGCCTTCGGGACAGGGGTACTACGGGATCCTACGAGCAGTACTTC	CASSLRDRGTTGSYEQYF
TRBJ2-7	NA	TRBV15	NA	TGTGCCACCAGCAGAGATCCCGGGGGTGGGTACGAGCAGTACTTC	CATSRDPGGGYEQYF
TRBJ2-6	TRBD2	TRBV5-4	NA	TGTGCCAGCAGCCCCGGGAGGGCCAGTGGGGCCAACGTCCTGACTTTC	CASSPGRASGANVLTF
TRBJ1-1	TRBD1	TRBV11-2	NA	TGTGCCAGCGCTCCTTCCCCCGGGACAGGGGGCAGGGGAGCTTTCTTT	CASAPSPGTGGRGAFF
TRBJ1-4	NA	TRBV11-1	once	TGTGCCAGCAGTATTCACAGGAGAGACACAAATGAAAAACTGTTTTTT	CASSIHRRDTNEKLFF
TRBJ2-3	NA	TRBV5-1	NA	TGCGCCAGCAGACCGGTTGGAGATTCTTCAGATACGCAGTATTTT	CASRPVGDSSDTQYF
TRBJ1-1	NA	TRBV11-2	NA	TGTGCCAGCAGCTTTCTCTTCTCGGGCTTGGGGAGGGACACTGAAGCTTTCTTT	CASSFLFSGLGRDTEAFF
TRBJ2-7	TRBD2	TRBV7-9	NA	TGTGCCAGCAGCTCAACCGGGACTAGCGGCCCAGGTGAGCAGTACTTC	CASSSTGTSGPGEQYF
TRBJ2-7	TRBD2	TRBV2	NA	TGTGCCAGCAGCACTAGCGCCCTGGGCGAGCAGTACTTC	CASSTSALGEQYF
TRBJ2-2	TRBD2	TRBV5-1	NA	TGCGCCAGCAGCCCCTTAGCGGGAGTCGACACCGGGGAGCTGTTTTTT	CASSPLAGVDTGELFF
TRBJ2-1	NA	TRBV29-1	NA	TGCAGCGTAGAAAGGCGGAATGAGCAGTTCTTC	CSVERRNEQFF
TRBJ2-1	NA	TRBV5-6	NA	TGTGCCAGCAGCTTGGGACATCTTACAGCCTTCTTC	CASSLGHLTAFF
TRBJ1-4	NA	TRBV10-3	few	TGTGCCATCAGAGCAGGACTGAATGAAAAACTGTTTTTT	CAIRAGLNEKLFF
TRBJ1-1	NA	TRBV6-1	NA	TGTGCCAGCAGGGAACGGGGTATTGAAGCTTTCTTT	CASRERGIEAFF
TRBJ2-1	NA	TRBV13	NA	TGTGCCAGCGCGAGGAAGACTTACAATGAGCAGTTCTTC	CASARKTYNEQFF
TRBJ1-1	NA	TRBV19	NA	TGTGCCAGTAGTGTCCCTGTCAGGGGTGGTGAAGCTTTCTTT	CASSVPVRGGEAFF
TRBJ1-4	NA	TRBV25-1	NA	TGTGCCAGCAGTGAATATGGGGCAGGGTTAGGGACTAATGAAAAACTGTTTTTT	CASSEYGAGLGTNEKLFF